The 29 T cell receptor beta chains presented below share a single source sample, sequenced in a study of identifying expanded T cells in peripheral blood. TCRdb keeps only in-frame clones here, not all; method: immunoSEQ multiplex PCR. Of 60,000 to 70,000 clones listed, around four fifths are singletons. The specimen sequenced was blood. The receptor source for this set is a person between 18 and 70 years old in good health.

The genes are TRBV27 and TRBJ1-1; 7 bases align to TRBD1. Unmatched junction bases numbered 10, after V lost 5 bases and J lost 4 bases. The CDR3 contains 15 residues. The germline V gene encodes CDR1 MNHEY and CDR2 SMNVEV (reference sequence). CDR3 nucleotides: TGTGCCAGCAGTCGAGTTAACAGGGGCTCCACTGAAGCTTTCTTT. Translating it yields CASSRVNRGSTEAFF.

The CDR3 is CASSGGQGNTIYF. DNA of the CDR3: TGTGCCAGCAGCGGTGGACAGGGAAACACCATATATTTT. This chain uses TRBV7-8 with TRBJ1-3; maybe TRBD1 (6 bases). Germline CDR1 SGHVS, CDR2 FQNEAQ. The CDR3 runs 13 residues. Deletions cut 5 bases from V and 4 bases from J, with 9 bases between.

The chain combines TRBV6-1 with TRBJ2-7, with 8 bases that match TRBD1. Germline-derived CDR1 and CDR2 are MNHNS and SASEGT. The CDR3 sequence is 12 residues long. Losses at the gene ends were 6 bases for V and 2 bases for J; bases not matched to a gene: 0. CDR3 DNA: TGTGCCAGCAGCAGGGGGCCCTACGAGCAGTACTTC. Its protein product is CASSRGPYEQYF.

The chain is built from TRBV5-4 and TRBJ2-3; D may correspond to TRBD1 or TRBD2 (5 bases each). CDR1 is SGHNT, CDR2 YYREEE, per germline (reference sequence). Trimming removed 6 bases from V and 2 bases from J, with 13 bases in between. This CDR3 region has 14 residues. This chain's CDR3 is CASTGWGITDTQYF. In DNA form, the CDR3 reads TGTGCCAGCACGGGTTGGGGGATCACAGATACGCAGTATTTT.

CDR3 in amino acids: CASSFEMGSSSGNTIYF. In nucleotides, the CDR3 is TGTGCCAGCAGCTTTGAAATGGGGTCTTCTTCTGGAAACACCATATATTTT. The J gene is TRBJ1-3, the V gene TRBV7-2; no definite D call. The CDR3 length is 17 residues. The germline V gene has CDR1 SGHTA and CDR2 FQGNSA. V was shortened by 3 bases and J by 1 base, with 16 bases between the two germline ends.

This clone was observed a handful of times. The chain has TRBV4-1 and TRBJ1-1; no firm D call. The CDR3 length is 13 residues. CDR1 and CDR2 from the germline V gene are MGHRA and YSYEKL. Trimming cost V 0 bases and J 8 bases, with 10 bases left between them. CDR3 DNA sequence: TGCGCCAGCAGCCAAGATAGAGGTCAGGAAGCTTTCTTT. Translating it yields CASSQDRGQEAFF.

The CDR3 sequence: CASRPGRGGWNTEAFF. CDR3 in DNA: TGTGCCAGTAGACCGGGCAGGGGTGGTTGGAACACTGAAGCTTTCTTT. The rearrangement uses TRBV19 and TRBJ1-1; D is perhaps TRBD1 (6 bases). Trimming cost V 6 bases and J 1 base, with 18 bases left between them. The CDR3 is made up of 16 amino acids. From germline, CDR1 is LNHDA and CDR2 SQIVND (reference sequence).

This chain joins TRBV28 and TRBJ1-1; D is unclear. Germline V gene data show CDR1 as MDHEN and CDR2 as SYDVKM. V was cut by 5 bases and J by 4 bases, with 17 bases left in between. CDR3 length equals 15 residues. The CDR3 here is CASSVGGNWATEAFF. Written as DNA, the CDR3 is TGTGCCAGCAGTGTGGGAGGGAATTGGGCCACTGAAGCTTTCTTT.

Here the CDR3 reads CASGRFDEKLFF. CDR3 bases: TGTGCCAGCGGCAGGTTCGATGAAAAACTGTTTTTT. The chain employs TRBV7-9 and TRBJ1-4; D is unclear. CDR3 length: 12 amino acids. Germline V gene data show CDR1 as SEHNR and CDR2 as FQNEAQ (reference sequence). The germline V and J ends were trimmed by 8 bases and 6 bases, with 10 bases remaining between them.

This rearrangement joins TRBV5-1 to TRBJ2-3; D is possibly TRBD1 (6 bases). Trimming took off 0 bases at V and 3 bases at J, with 17 bases between the two ends. Germline assignment: CDR1 SGHRS and CDR2 YFSETQ. The length of the CDR3 is 17 residues. CDR3: CASSLEVGALGTDTQYF. The CDR3 bases are TGCGCCAGCAGCTTGGAAGTGGGGGCGTTGGGGACAGATACGCAGTATTTT.

This chain uses TRBV5-1 with TRBJ2-7, with 10 positions matching TRBD1. Losses at the gene ends were 4 bases for V and 7 bases for J; bases not matched to a gene: 8. There are 14 residues in the CDR3. CDR1 SGHRS and CDR2 YFSETQ come from the germline V gene. The CDR3 DNA is TGCGCCAGCAGCCCGGGACAGGGGATGGGAGAGCAGTACGTC. Amino acid sequence: CASSPGQGMGEQYV.

The chain is built from TRBV7-8 and TRBJ1-3; D possibly corresponds to TRBD1 (6 bases). This CDR3 spans 13 amino acids. CDR1 SGHVS and CDR2 FQNEAQ come from the germline V gene. The germline V and J ends were trimmed by 5 bases and 3 bases, with 8 bases remaining between them. CDR3 DNA sequence: TGTGCCAGCAGCACGGACAGTGGAAACACCATATATTTT. This translates into CASSTDSGNTIYF.

V is TRBV11-2 and J is TRBJ2-3; 8 positions match TRBD2. This CDR3 has 16 residues. The V gene's germline CDR1 is SGHAT and CDR2 FQNNGV. The ends lost 5 bases at V and 2 bases at J; junction bases unmatched: 9. CDR3 nucleotide sequence: TGTGCCAGCAGCCCGATCTTAGCGGGAAACACAGATACGCAGTATTTT. The encoded protein is CASSPILAGNTDTQYF.

The J gene is TRBJ2-7, the V gene TRBV6-1, with 12 bases fitting TRBD2. This CDR3 comprises 14 residues. J was trimmed by 3 bases and V by 9 bases; bases with no gene match: 6. Germline CDR1 reads MNHNS; CDR2 reads SASEGT. The CDR3 protein is CARVMGLAGYEQYF. The CDR3, as DNA: TGTGCCAGGGTCATGGGACTAGCGGGCTACGAGCAGTACTTC.

This chain connects TRBV5-1 to TRBJ2-7; 7 bases align to TRBD1. V dropped 4 bases and J dropped 0; count of bases not matched to a gene: 7. This CDR3 is built from 15 residues. The germline V gene has CDR1 SGHRS and CDR2 YFSETQ. The CDR3 sequence: CASSTGTADSYEQYV. CDR3 DNA: TGCGCCAGCAGCACGGGGACAGCTGACTCCTACGAGCAGTACGTC.

This sequence joins TRBV27 and TRBJ2-2; tentatively, D is TRBD1 (6 bases). The V and J ends lost 2 bases and 4 bases respectively, with 17 bases between them. Germline CDR1 and CDR2: MNHEY and SMNVEV (reference sequence). The CDR3 loop spans 17 amino acids. DNA for the CDR3: TGTGCCAGCAGTTTAAAGCGCCCAACAGGGAGCACCGGGGAGCTGTTTTTT. As protein: CASSLKRPTGSTGELFF.

The chain carries TRBV5-6 and TRBJ1-2; D remains unclear. V lost 4 bases and J lost 8, with 12 bases in between. Per the germline V gene, CDR1 is SGHDT and CDR2 is YYEEEE. The CDR3 extends over 12 amino acids. The CDR3 here is CASSADKGGYTF. The CDR3 DNA is TGTGCCAGCAGCGCGGATAAAGGGGGCTACACCTTC. Based on the CDR3 plus reference TRBV5-6 and TRBJ1-2, the full variable domain is DAGVTQSPTHLIKTRGQQVTLRCSPKSGHDTVSWYQQALGQGPQFIFQYYEEEERQRGNFPDRFSGHQFPNYSSELNVNALLLGDSALYLCASSADKGGYTFGSGTRLTVV.

The gene calls are TRBV6-4 and TRBJ2-1, with 13 bases fitting TRBD2. CDR1 is MRHNA and CDR2 is SNTAGT in the germline V gene. There are 15 residues in the CDR3. J lost 4 bases, V lost 4 bases, and 1 base had no gene match. The CDR3 sequence is CASSGTSGSYNEQFF. DNA for the CDR3: TGTGCCAGCAGTGGGACTAGCGGGAGTTACAATGAGCAGTTCTTC.

J is TRBJ1-2 and V is TRBV30; 7 bases agree with TRBD1. CDR1 is GTSNPN and CDR2 is SVGIG in the germline V gene (reference sequence). Trimming at V came to 1 base and at J to 8 bases, leaving 7 bases not matched to a gene. The CDR3 totals 13 residues. The CDR3 reads CAWSDVGGEGYTF. The CDR3 DNA reads TGTGCCTGGAGTGACGTAGGGGGCGAAGGCTACACCTTC.

The CDR3 region is CAWSRLHLKSNQPQHF. In DNA, the CDR3 is TGTGCCTGGAGCCGCCTCCATTTGAAGAGCAATCAGCCCCAGCATTTT. The chain links TRBV30 to TRBJ1-5; no clear D gene. This CDR3 region has 16 residues. Trimming took off 3 bases at V and 1 base at J, with 16 bases between the two ends. Germline lookup yields CDR1 GTSNPN and CDR2 SVGIG (reference sequence).

V usage is TRBV7-2 and J usage is TRBJ2-3; D gene uncertain. This CDR3 is 14 amino acids long. V lost 5 bases and J 0 bases, leaving 9 bases between the germline ends. Germline assignment: CDR1 SGHTA and CDR2 FQGNSA. Here the CDR3 DNA reads TGTGCCAGCAGCCCGATTCCTAGCACAGATACGCAGTATTTT. This encodes CASSPIPSTDTQYF. The whole variable domain, filled in from reference TRBV7-2 and TRBJ2-3, reads GAGVSQSPSNKVTEKGKDVELRCDPISGHTALYWYRQSLGQGLEFLIYFQGNSAPDKSGLPSDRFSAERTGGSVSTLTIQRTQQEDSAVYLCASSPIPSTDTQYFGPGTRLTVL.

The chain uses TRBV5-1 and TRBJ2-6; D unclear. V was clipped by 4 bases and J by 0 bases, with 8 bases between them. Germline values: CDR1 SGHRS, CDR2 YFSETQ. The CDR3 covers 15 residues. CDR3 nucleotides: TGCGCCAGCAGCCCACCACACTCTGGGGCCAACGTCCTGACTTTC. Amino acids: CASSPPHSGANVLTF.

With respect to this clone: One end of the junction is discordant with germline, which a read error may explain. The chain couples TRBV5-6 to TRBJ1-2; TRBD1 is a possible D gene (5 bases). This CDR3 contains 13 residues. Germline CDR1 is SGHDT and CDR2 is YYEEEE. The CDR3 loop reads CASSLASGPQGPF. As DNA, the CDR3 is TGTGCCAGCAGCTTGGCCTCAGGGCCTCAGGGCCCTTTC.

V and J are TRBV27 and TRBJ2-7; D is unclear. CDR3 size: 14 residues. CDR1 is MNHEY and CDR2 is SMNVEV in the germline V gene (reference sequence). Deletions cut 3 bases from V and 4 bases from J, with 13 bases between. CDR3 loop: CASSFGPSNYEQYF. CDR3 DNA: TGTGCCAGCAGTTTCGGGCCTAGTAATTACGAGCAGTACTTC.

This clone has just one count. This rearrangement joins TRBV6-6 to TRBJ1-1; possible D gene TRBD1, 6 bases. Looked up from germline, CDR1 is MNHNY and CDR2 is SVGAGI (reference sequence). Trimming removed 6 bases from V and 5 bases from J, with 16 bases in between. The CDR3 sequence is 14 residues long. The CDR3 DNA follows: TGTGCCAGCAGACCACCCCAGGGGAGGACTGAAGCTTTCTTT. It yields the protein CASRPPQGRTEAFF.

This chain uses TRBV7-6 with TRBJ2-3; D is ambiguous. The CDR3 is 14 residues long. V gave up 4 bases and J gave up 2 bases, with 10 bases separating them. The germline gives CDR1 SGHVS, CDR2 FNYEAQ. CDR3 nucleotide sequence: TGTGCCAGCAGCTCCAATAGCCCCACAGATACGCAGTATTTT. This gives the protein CASSSNSPTDTQYF.

J is TRBJ2-3 and V is TRBV30; D perhaps matches TRBD1 (5 bases). This CDR3 has 15 residues. Trimming stripped 2 bases from V and 6 bases from J, with 18 bases between. Germline CDR1 reads GTSNPN; CDR2 reads SVGIG (reference sequence). CDR3 amino acids: CAWSHKGVVGDTQYF. CDR3 coding DNA: TGTGCCTGGAGTCATAAAGGGGTCGTGGGGGATACGCAGTATTTT.

This chain joins TRBV7-6 and TRBJ1-2; D call uncertain. This CDR3 has 14 amino acids. Trimming removed 5 bases at V and 8 bases at J, with 18 bases between. Per germline, CDR1 SGHVS and CDR2 FNYEAQ. Here the CDR3 reads CASSPNTVGRGYTF. The CDR3 DNA sequence: TGTGCCAGCAGCCCGAATACGGTAGGGAGAGGCTACACCTTC.

V usage is TRBV5-1 and J usage is TRBJ2-1, with D possibly matching TRBD1 (6 bases). The ends were cut back, 4 bases at V and 1 base at J, with 15 bases in the middle. Germline CDR1 SGHRS, CDR2 YFSETQ. CDR3 length equals 16 residues. CDR3 sequence reads: CASSPDSRGSYNEQFF. In DNA, the CDR3 is TGCGCCAGCAGCCCCGATAGCAGGGGTTCCTACAATGAGCAGTTCTTC.